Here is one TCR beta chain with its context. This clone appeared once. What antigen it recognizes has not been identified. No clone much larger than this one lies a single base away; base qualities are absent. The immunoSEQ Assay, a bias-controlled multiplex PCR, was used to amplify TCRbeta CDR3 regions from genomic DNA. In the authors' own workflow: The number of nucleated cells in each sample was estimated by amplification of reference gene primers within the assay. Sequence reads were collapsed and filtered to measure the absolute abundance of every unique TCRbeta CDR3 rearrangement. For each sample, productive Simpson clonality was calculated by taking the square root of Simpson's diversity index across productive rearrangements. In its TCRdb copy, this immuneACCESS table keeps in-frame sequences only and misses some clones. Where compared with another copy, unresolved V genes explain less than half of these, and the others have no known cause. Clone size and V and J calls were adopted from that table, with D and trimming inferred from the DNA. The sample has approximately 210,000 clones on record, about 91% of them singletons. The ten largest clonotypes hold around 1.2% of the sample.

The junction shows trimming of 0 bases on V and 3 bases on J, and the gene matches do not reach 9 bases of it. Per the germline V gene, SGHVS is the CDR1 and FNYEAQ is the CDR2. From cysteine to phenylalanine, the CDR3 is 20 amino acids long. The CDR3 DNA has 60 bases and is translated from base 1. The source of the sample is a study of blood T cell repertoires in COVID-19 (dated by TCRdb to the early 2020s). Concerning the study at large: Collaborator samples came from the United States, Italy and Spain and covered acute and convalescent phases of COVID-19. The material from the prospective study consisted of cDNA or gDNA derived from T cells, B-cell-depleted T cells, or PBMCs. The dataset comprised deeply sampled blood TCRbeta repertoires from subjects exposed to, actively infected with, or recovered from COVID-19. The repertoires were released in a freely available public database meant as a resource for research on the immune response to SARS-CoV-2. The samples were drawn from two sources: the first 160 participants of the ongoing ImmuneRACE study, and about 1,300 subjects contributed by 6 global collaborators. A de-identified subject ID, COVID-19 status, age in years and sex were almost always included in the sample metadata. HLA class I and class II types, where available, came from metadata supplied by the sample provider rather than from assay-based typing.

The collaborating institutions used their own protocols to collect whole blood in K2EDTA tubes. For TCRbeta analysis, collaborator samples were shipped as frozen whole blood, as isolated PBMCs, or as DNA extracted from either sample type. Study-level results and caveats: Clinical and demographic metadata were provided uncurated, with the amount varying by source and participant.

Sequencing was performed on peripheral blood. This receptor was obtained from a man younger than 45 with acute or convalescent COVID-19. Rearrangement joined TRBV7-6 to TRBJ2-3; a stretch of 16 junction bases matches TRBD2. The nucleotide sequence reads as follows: TGTGCCAGCAGCTTAGCCCCGGGACTAGCGGGGGGGCCGAGGACAGATACGCAGTATTTT. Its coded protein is CASSLAPGLAGGPRTDTQYF.